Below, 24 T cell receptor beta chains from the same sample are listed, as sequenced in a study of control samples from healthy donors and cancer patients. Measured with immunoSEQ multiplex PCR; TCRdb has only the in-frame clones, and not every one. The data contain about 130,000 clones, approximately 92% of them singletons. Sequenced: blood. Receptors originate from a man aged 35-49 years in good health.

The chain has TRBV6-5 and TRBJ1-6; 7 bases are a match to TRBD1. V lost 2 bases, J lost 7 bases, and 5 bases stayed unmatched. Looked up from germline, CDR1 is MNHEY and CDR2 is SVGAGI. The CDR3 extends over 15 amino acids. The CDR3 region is CASSYEGGLNSPLHF. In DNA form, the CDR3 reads TGTGCCAGCAGTTACGAAGGGGGCCTGAATTCACCCCTCCACTTT.

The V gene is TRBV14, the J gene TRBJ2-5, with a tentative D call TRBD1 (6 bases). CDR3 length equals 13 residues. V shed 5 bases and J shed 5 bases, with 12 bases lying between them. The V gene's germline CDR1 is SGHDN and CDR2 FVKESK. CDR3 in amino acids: CASSSDRWETQYF. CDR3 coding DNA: TGTGCCAGCAGCTCCGACAGGTGGGAGACCCAGTACTTC.

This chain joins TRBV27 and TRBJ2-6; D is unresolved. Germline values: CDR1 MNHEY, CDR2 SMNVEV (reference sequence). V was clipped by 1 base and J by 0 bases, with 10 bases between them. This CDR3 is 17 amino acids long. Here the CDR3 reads CASSLFGRISGANVLTF. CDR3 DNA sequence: TGTGCCAGCAGTTTATTTGGACGGATCTCTGGGGCCAACGTCCTGACTTTC.

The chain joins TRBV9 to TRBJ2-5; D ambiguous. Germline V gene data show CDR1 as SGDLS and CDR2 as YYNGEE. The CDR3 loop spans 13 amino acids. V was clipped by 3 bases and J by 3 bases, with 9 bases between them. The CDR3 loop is CASSGPSKETQYF. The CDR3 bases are TGTGCCAGCAGCGGACCGAGTAAAGAGACCCAGTACTTC.

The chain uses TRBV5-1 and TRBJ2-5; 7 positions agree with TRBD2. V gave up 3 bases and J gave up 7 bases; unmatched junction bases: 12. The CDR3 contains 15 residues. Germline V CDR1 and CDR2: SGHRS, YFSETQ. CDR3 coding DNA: TGCGCCAGCAGCTCTTACCCGGGGGGAGTGAGGACCCAGTACTTC. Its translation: CASSSYPGGVRTQYF.

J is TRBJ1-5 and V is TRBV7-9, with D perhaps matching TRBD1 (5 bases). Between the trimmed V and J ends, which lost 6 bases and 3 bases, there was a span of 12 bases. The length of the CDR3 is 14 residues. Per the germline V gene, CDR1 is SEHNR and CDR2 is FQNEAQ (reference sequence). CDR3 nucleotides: TGTGCCAGCAGTTCGGGGGTAGTCAATCAGCCCCAGCATTTT. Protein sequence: CASSSGVVNQPQHF.

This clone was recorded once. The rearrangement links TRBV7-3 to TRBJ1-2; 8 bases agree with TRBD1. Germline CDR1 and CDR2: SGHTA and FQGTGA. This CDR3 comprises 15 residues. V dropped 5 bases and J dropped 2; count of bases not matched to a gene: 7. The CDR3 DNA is TGTGCCAGCAGCCGGACAGGGAACGACAACTATGGCTACACCTTC. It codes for CASSRTGNDNYGYTF.

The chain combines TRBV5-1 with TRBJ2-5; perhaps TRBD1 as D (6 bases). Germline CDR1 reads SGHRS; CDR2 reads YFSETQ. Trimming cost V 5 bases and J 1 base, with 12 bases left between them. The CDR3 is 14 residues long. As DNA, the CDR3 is TGCGCCAGCAGATCACAGGGAGCCCAAGAGACCCAGTACTTC. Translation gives CASRSQGAQETQYF.

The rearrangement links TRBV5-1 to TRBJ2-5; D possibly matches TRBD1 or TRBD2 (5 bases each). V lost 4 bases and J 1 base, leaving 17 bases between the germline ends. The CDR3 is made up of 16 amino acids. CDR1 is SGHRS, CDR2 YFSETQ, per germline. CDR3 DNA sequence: TGCGCCAGCAGCCGAGCCGGGACCCCTAGCCAAGAGACCCAGTACTTC. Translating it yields CASSRAGTPSQETQYF. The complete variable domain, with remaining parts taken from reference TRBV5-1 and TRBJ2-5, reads KAGVTQTPRYLIKTRGQQVTLSCSPISGHRSVSWYQQTPGQGLQFLFEYFSETQRNKGNFPGRFSGRQFSNSRSEMNVSTLELGDSALYLCASSRAGTPSQETQYFGPGTRLLVL.

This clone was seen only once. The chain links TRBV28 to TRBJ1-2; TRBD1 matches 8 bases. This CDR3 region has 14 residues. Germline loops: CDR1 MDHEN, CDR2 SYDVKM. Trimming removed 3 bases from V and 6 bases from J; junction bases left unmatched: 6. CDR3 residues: CASSFLDRANGYTF. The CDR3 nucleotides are TGTGCCAGCAGTTTCTTGGACAGGGCTAATGGCTACACCTTC.

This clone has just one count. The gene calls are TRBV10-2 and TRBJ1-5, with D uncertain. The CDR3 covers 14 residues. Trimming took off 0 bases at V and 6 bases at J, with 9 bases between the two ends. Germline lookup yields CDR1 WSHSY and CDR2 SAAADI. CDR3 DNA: TGCGCCAGCAGTGAGTCGGGGTTAAGTCAGCCCCAGCATTTT. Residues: CASSESGLSQPQHF.

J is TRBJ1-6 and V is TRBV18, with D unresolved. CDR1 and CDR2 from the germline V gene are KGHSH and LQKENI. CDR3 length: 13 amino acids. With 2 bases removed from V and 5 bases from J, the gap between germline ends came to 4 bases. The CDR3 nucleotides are TGTGCCAGCTCACCAGGGGATAATTCACCCCTCCACTTT. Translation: CASSPGDNSPLHF.

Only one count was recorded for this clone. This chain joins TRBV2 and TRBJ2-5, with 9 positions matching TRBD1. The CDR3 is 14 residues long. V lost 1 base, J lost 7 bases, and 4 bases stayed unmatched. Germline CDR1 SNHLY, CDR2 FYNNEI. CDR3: CASSEGTGGATQYF. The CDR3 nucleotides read TGTGCCAGCAGTGAAGGCACAGGGGGCGCGACCCAGTACTTC.

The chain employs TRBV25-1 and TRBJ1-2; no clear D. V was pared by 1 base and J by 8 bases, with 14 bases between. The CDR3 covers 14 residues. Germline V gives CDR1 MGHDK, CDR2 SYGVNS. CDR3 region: CASSESTVSMGYTF. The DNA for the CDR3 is TGTGCCAGCAGTGAATCGACGGTGAGTATGGGCTACACCTTC.

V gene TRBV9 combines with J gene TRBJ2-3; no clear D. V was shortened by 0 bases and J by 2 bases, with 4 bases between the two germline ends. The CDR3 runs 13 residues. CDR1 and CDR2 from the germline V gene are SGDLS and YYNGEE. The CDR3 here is CASSVAPTDTQYF. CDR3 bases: TGTGCCAGCAGCGTAGCCCCCACAGATACGCAGTATTTT.

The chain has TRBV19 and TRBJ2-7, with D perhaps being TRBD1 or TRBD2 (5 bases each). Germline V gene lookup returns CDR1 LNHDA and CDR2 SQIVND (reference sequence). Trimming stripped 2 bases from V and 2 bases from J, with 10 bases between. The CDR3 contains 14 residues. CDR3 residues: CASSISPGPYEQYF. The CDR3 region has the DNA TGTGCCAGTAGTATAAGTCCGGGACCCTACGAGCAGTACTTC.

The CDR3 DNA reads TGTGCCAGCAGCGTTTCGGGTCGGACTAGCCAAGAGACCCAGTACTTC. This codes for CASSVSGRTSQETQYF. V is TRBV9 and J is TRBJ2-5; 7 bases agree with TRBD2. V lost 2 bases and J lost 1; bases outside the gene matches: 8. CDR1 is SGDLS and CDR2 is YYNGEE in the germline V gene. This CDR3 contains 16 residues.

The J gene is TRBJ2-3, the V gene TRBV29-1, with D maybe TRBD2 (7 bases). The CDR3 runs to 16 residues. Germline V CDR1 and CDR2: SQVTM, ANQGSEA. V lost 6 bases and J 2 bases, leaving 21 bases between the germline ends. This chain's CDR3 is CSVPGLRGAVTDTQYF. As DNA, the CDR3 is TGCAGCGTCCCGGGGCTACGGGGGGCCGTCACAGATACGCAGTATTTT.

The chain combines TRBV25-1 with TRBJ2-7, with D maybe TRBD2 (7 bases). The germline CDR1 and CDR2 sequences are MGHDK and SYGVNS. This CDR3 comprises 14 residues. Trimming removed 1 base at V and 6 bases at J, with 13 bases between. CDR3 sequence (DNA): TGTGCCAGCAGTGAATGGGGGGGGCAGGTCGAGCAGTACTTC. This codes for CASSEWGGQVEQYF.

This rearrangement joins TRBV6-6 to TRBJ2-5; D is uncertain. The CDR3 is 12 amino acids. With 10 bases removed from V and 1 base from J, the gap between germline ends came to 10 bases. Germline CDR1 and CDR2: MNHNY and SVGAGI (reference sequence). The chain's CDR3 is CATRRTQETQYF. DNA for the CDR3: TGTGCCACACGCCGGACCCAAGAGACCCAGTACTTC.

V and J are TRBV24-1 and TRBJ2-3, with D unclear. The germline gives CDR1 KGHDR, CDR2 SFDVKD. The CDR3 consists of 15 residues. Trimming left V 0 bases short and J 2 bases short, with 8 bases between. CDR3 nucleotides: TGTGCCACCAGTGATTTGAAGTCTGACACAGATACGCAGTATTTT. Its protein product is CATSDLKSDTDTQYF.

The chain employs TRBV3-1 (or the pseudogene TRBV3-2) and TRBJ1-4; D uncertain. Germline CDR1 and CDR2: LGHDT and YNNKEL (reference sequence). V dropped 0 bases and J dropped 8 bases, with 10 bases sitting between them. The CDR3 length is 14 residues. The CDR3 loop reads CASSQDGFSEKLFF. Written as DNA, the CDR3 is TGTGCCAGCAGCCAAGATGGGTTCTCCGAAAAACTGTTTTTT.

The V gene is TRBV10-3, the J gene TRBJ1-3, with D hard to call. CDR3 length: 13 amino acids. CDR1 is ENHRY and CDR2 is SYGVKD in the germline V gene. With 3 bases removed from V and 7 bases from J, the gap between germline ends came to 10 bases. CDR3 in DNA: TGTGCCATCAGTGAATCCGGGGTTAACACCATATATTTT. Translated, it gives CAISESGVNTIYF.

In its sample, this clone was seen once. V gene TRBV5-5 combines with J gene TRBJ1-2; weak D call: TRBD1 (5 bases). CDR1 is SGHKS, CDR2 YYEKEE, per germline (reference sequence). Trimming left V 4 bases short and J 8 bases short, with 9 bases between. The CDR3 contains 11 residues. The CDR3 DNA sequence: TGTGCCAGCAGCGTCTCAGGGGGCTACACCTTC. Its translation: CASSVSGGYTF.